This T cell receptor (beta chain) was obtained from a study of cytomegalovirus exposure and HLA in healthy donors. Study-level findings and limits: The study listed approximately 160 cytomegalovirus-associated TCR beta chains. Immune exposure information comprised only CMV serostatus. Later, an analysis found that common viral pathogens appeared to be linked with several of the most significant clusters. When analyzed later, a missense DCLRE1C variant was found to be linked to TCR beta V- and J-gene trimming.

V lost 5 bases and J lost 12, with 17 bases in between. The CDR3 loop spans 12 amino acids. Germline loops: CDR1 MNHEY, CDR2 SVGAGI. On this clone: What it binds is not known.

The PCR employed 60 Vbeta primers together with 13 Jbeta primers. Generated by immunoSEQ multiplex PCR, the TCRdb table keeps only in-frame clones and is missing some. The sample has approximately 97,000 clones, about 81% seen once. The sequenced sample consisted of PBMCs. The sequence came from a man between 35 and 55 years old in good health and CMV-seropositive. The J gene is TRBJ2-7, the V gene TRBV6-5; TRBD1 might be the D (6 bases). The CDR3 here is CASSPEYRVLYF. The DNA for the CDR3 is TGTGCCAGCAGTCCAGAGTACAGGGTACTGTACTTC.